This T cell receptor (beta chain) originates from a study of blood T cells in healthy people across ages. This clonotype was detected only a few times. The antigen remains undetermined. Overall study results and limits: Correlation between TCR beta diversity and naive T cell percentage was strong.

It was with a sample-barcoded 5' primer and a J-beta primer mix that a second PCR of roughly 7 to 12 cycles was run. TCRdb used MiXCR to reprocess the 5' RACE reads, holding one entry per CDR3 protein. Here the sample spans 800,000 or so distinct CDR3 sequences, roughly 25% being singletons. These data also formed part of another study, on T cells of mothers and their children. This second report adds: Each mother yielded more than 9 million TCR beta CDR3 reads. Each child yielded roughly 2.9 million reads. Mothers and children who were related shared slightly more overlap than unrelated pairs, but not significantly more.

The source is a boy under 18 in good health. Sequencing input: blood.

CDR3 protein: CASSQGTDYGYTF. The CDR3 nucleotides are TGCGCCAGCAGCCAAGGGACAGACTATGGCTACACCTTC. This chain connects TRBV4-3 to TRBJ1-2; possibly TRBD1 for D (6 bases). The CDR3 is made up of 13 amino acids. CDR1 is LGHNA, CDR2 YSLEER, per germline. Trimming took 1 base from V and 3 from J, leaving 6 bases between them.